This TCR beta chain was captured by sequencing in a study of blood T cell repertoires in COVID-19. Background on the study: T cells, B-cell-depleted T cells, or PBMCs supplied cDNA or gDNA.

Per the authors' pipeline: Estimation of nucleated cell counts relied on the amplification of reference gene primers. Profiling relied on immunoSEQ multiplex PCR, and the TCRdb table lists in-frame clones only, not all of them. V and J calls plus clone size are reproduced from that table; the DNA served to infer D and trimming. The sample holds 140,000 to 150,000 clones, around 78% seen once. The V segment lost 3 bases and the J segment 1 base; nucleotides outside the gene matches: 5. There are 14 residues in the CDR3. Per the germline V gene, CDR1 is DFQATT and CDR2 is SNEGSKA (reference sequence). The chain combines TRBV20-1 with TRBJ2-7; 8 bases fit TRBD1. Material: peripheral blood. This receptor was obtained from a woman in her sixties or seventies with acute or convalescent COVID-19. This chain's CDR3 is CSASRQGLSYEQYF. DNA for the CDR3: TGCAGTGCTAGTAGACAGGGGTTGTCCTACGAGCAGTACTTC.